The next 27 T cell receptor beta chains were all read from a single sample in a study of regulatory T cells in long-lasting Graves disease. Libraries of TCR beta came from iRepertoire HTBI primers plus Arm-PCR of CDR3 regions. TCRdb re-called the multiplex PCR reads through MiXCR, storing one row per CDR3 protein. Found here are 400,000 or so distinct CDR3 sequences, 20% to 30% of them singletons; the top ten hold about a quarter. Time point indicated: persistent/refractory GD, antithyroid drugs over 5 years with positive TRAb. With RNA extracted from PBMCs as input, the TCR library was made. The input for sequencing was peripheral blood mononuclear cells (PBMCs), taken when the disease was refractory, from a patient treated with antithyroid drugs. Receptors were obtained from a female donor with Graves disease.

This clonotype was seen at least ten times. The CDR3, as DNA: TGTGCCAGCAGAAGGGTATGGAGTGATGAAAAACTGTTTTTT. This encodes CASRRVWSDEKLFF. V is TRBV6-1 and J is TRBJ1-4; D is undetermined. Germline CDR1 MNHNS, CDR2 SASEGT. CDR3 length equals 14 residues. Deletions cut 6 bases from V and 6 bases from J, with 14 bases between.

This clonotype was seen a handful of times. The chain links TRBV3-1 to TRBJ1-1, with 10 bases lining up with TRBD1. The CDR3 runs to 16 residues. Germline V gives CDR1 LGHDT, CDR2 YNNKEL (reference sequence). J lost 1 base, V lost 1 base, and 3 bases had no gene match. CDR3 sequence: CASSQGTGGRNTEAFF. In DNA form, the CDR3 reads TGTGCCAGCAGCCAAGGGACAGGGGGGAGGAACACTGAAGCTTTCTTT. The full variable domain, in which reference TRBV3-1 and TRBJ1-1 provide the parts outside the CDR3, is DTAVSQTPKYLVTQMGNDKSIKCEQNLGHDTMYWYKQDSKKFLKIMFSYNNKELIINETVPNRFSPKSPDKAHLNLHINSLELGDSAVYFCASSQGTGGRNTEAFFGQGTRLTVV.

This clonotype appeared a few times. The J gene is TRBJ2-2, the V gene TRBV20-1; tentative D call: TRBD2 (7 bases). This CDR3 contains 17 residues. Germline assignment: CDR1 DFQATT and CDR2 SNEGSKA (reference sequence). Trimming took 0 bases from V and 6 from J, leaving 20 bases between them. CDR3 coding DNA: TGCAGTGCTAGAGATGTGAGAGGACTAGGGGGGTCCGGGGAGCTGTTTTTT. It codes for CSARDVRGLGGSGELFF.

The V call is TRBV5-1, the J call TRBJ2-2; TRBD2 matches 10 bases. CDR1 and CDR2 from the germline V gene are SGHRS and YFSETQ. CDR3 length: 17 residues. The trim removed 4 bases at V and 4 bases at J, leaving 10 bases unmatched. The CDR3 DNA reads as TGCGCCAGCAGCCGCGGGGCTAGCGGGAGCAGCACCGGGGAGCTGTTTTTT. Amino acid sequence: CASSRGASGSSTGELFF.

V gene TRBV15 combines with J gene TRBJ1-4; TRBD1 matches at 9 bases. In germline, CDR1 is LNHNV, CDR2 YYDKDF (reference sequence). Unmatched junction bases numbered 8, after V lost 1 base and J lost 8 bases. The CDR3 length is 16 residues. The CDR3 DNA reads as TGTGCCACCAGCAGAGGGGACAGGGAGCGGGAGGAAAAACTGTTTTTT. It is translated as CATSRGDREREEKLFF. The variable domain in full, with the rest retrieved from reference TRBV15 and TRBJ1-4, is DAMVIQNPRYQVTQFGKPVTLSCSQTLNHNVMYWYQQKSSQAPKLLFHYYDKDFNNEADTPDNFQSRRPNTSFCFLDIRSPGLGDTAMYLCATSRGDREREEKLFFGSGTQLSVL.

This clonotype was detected ten times or more. The CDR3 loop reads CASSPRQGARETQYF. The CDR3 DNA reads TGTGCCAGCAGCCCGAGACAGGGGGCGCGGGAGACCCAGTACTTC. The chain carries TRBV7-2 and TRBJ2-5; 10 bases agree with TRBD1. The germline CDR1 and CDR2 sequences are SGHTA and FQGNSA. This CDR3 region has 15 residues. The trim removed 5 bases at V and 5 bases at J, leaving 8 bases unmatched.

This clonotype was counted at least ten times. The V call is TRBV12-3 or TRBV12-4, the J call TRBJ2-5, with TRBD2 matching over 9 bases. The CDR3 length is 18 residues. V lost 5 bases to trimming and J lost 0 bases; unmatched junction nucleotides: 13. CDR3 sequence: CASSLRLAGLGYQETQYF. In DNA form, the CDR3 reads TGTGCCAGCAGTCTGCGCCTAGCGGGACTGGGGTACCAAGAGACCCAGTACTTC.

This clonotype has ten or more counts. This sequence joins TRBV28 and TRBJ1-5; perhaps TRBD1 as D (6 bases). The CDR3 spans 17 residues. Germline CDR1 and CDR2: MDHEN and SYDVKM. V shed 5 bases and J shed 4 bases, with 21 bases lying between them. The CDR3 nucleotides are TGTGCCAGCAGTGCAACGGGACACGGGGGAGGAAATCAGCCCCAGCATTTT. Encoded protein: CASSATGHGGGNQPQHF.

The CDR3 region has the DNA TGTGCCAGCTCCCCTAATTTGTTCGGTACTGGGGCCAGATCTGTTGAAGCTTTCTTT. Encoded protein: CASSPNLFGTGARSVEAFF. The chain couples TRBV6-1 to TRBJ1-1; possible D gene TRBD1, 5 bases. CDR3 size: 19 residues. The germline V gene encodes CDR1 MNHNS and CDR2 SASEGT. The V end was cut by 8 bases, the J end by 7 bases, with 35 bases between.

The chain joins TRBV24-1 to TRBJ2-5, with a weak D call TRBD2 (5 bases). Trimming stripped 4 bases from V and 7 bases from J, with 21 bases between. The CDR3 has 16 amino acids. The germline gives CDR1 KGHDR, CDR2 SFDVKD. CDR3 DNA sequence: TGTGCCACCAGTGAAAGCCGGGGAACATTAAGCGGGACCCAGTACTTC. This translates into CATSESRGTLSGTQYF.

This clonotype has ten or more counts. This chain connects TRBV29-1 to TRBJ1-1; D unresolved. There are 12 residues in the CDR3. The germline V and J ends were trimmed by 5 bases and 1 base, with 8 bases remaining between them. Germline V CDR1 and CDR2: SQVTM, ANQGSEA. CDR3 sequence reads: CSVPRGNTEAFF. The CDR3 coding sequence is TGCAGCGTTCCCCGTGGGAACACTGAAGCTTTCTTT.

The V gene is TRBV2, the J gene TRBJ1-2; TRBD1 matches at 7 bases. The CDR3 runs to 14 residues. Germline assignment: CDR1 SNHLY and CDR2 FYNNEI. The ends lost 7 bases at V and 5 bases at J; junction bases unmatched: 10. In nucleotides, the CDR3 is TGTGCCAGCAACTCAGGACAGGTTCCTTATGGCTACACCTTC. This codes for CASNSGQVPYGYTF.

There are a few counts of this clonotype. This rearrangement joins TRBV5-1 to TRBJ1-1; the D gene is possibly TRBD1 (6 bases). The germline gives CDR1 SGHRS, CDR2 YFSETQ. The CDR3 consists of 15 residues. V was pared by 0 bases and J by 0 bases, with 9 bases between. The CDR3 nucleotides are TGCGCCAGCAGCTTGGGGGGGGCCGTGAACACTGAAGCTTTCTTT. This codes for CASSLGGAVNTEAFF.

J is TRBJ2-6 and V is TRBV19; no clear D gene. V shed 8 bases and J shed 5 bases, with 10 bases lying between them. This CDR3 region has 13 residues. Germline CDR1 LNHDA, CDR2 SQIVND (reference sequence). The CDR3 here is CASELRWANVLTF. The CDR3 nucleotides read TGTGCCAGTGAGCTGCGCTGGGCCAACGTCCTGACTTTC.

Of note for this clonotype: At one of its ends the junction is not consistent with the germline gene, which may arise from a read error. The chain carries TRBV28 and TRBJ2-2; TRBD2 might be the D (6 bases). Germline V gene data show CDR1 as MDHEN and CDR2 as SYDVKM. The CDR3 is made up of 16 amino acids. The CDR3 DNA reads TGTGCCAGCAATTTAGCGGAGGCTTGGGGCACCGGGGAGCTGTTTTTT. It yields the protein CASNLAEAWGTGELFF.

This clonotype was recorded many times. The rearrangement links TRBV3-1 to TRBJ1-5, with D possibly TRBD1 on 6 matching bases. The CDR3 is made up of 16 amino acids. CDR1 is LGHDT, CDR2 YNNKEL, per germline (reference sequence). Trimming pared 1 base from V and 0 bases from J, leaving 10 bases between. The CDR3: CASSQGTAYSNQPQHF. In nucleotides, the CDR3 is TGTGCCAGCAGCCAAGGGACAGCCTATAGCAATCAGCCCCAGCATTTT.

This clonotype was detected only a few times. The V gene is TRBV6-1, the J gene TRBJ1-3, with TRBD1 matching 7 bases. Germline CDR1 is MNHNS and CDR2 is SASEGT. J gave up 0 bases and V 8 bases, and 7 bases lay outside the gene matches. The CDR3 covers 15 residues. CDR3 residues: CASEVQGNSGNTIYF. The DNA for the CDR3 is TGTGCCAGCGAGGTACAGGGGAACTCTGGAAACACCATATATTTT.

The chain recombines TRBV12-3 or TRBV12-4 with TRBJ2-7; D is uncertain. The CDR3 runs to 15 residues. Trimming removed 3 bases from V and 1 base from J, with 13 bases in between. CDR3 protein: CASSLSGQISYEQYF. DNA of the CDR3: TGTGCCAGCAGTTTGTCCGGTCAGATTTCCTACGAGCAGTACTTC.

This chain links TRBV30 with TRBJ2-2, with D tentatively TRBD2 (6 bases). Germline CDR1 is GTSNPN and CDR2 is SVGIG (reference sequence). V was pared by 3 bases and J by 4 bases, with 15 bases between. This CDR3 has 15 residues. This chain's CDR3 is CAWRGRRVGTGELFF. The CDR3 nucleotides read TGTGCCTGGAGAGGCAGGAGGGTAGGCACCGGGGAGCTGTTTTTT.

This clonotype was counted only a few times. A much larger clone differs from this one at a single base, so this may be a read error. The conserved closing phenylalanine or tryptophan is absent in this CDR3, likely reflecting a read error. The rearrangement joins TRBV12-3 or TRBV12-4 to TRBJ2-7; TRBD1 might be the D (6 bases). CDR3 length equals 13 residues. With 2 bases removed from V and 7 bases from J, the gap between germline ends came to 12 bases. The CDR3 DNA reads TGTGCCAGCAGTTTAATTCAGGGGTGGGAGCAGTACCTC. Translating it yields CASSLIQGWEQYL.

This clonotype showed up just a few times. The gene calls are TRBV7-9 and TRBJ2-5; D may be TRBD1 (6 bases). The V end lost 5 bases, the J end lost 1 base, and 14 bases lay between the germline ends. The CDR3 extends over 15 amino acids. Germline CDR1 SEHNR, CDR2 FQNEAQ (reference sequence). The CDR3 region has the DNA TGTGCCAGCAGCCTATACGGGACATCCCAAGAGACCCAGTACTTC. It is translated as CASSLYGTSQETQYF.

In this sample, this clonotype turned up many times. The rearrangement uses TRBV15 and TRBJ1-5; D is unclear. The CDR3 contains 14 residues. Germline CDR1 and CDR2: LNHNV and YYDKDF (reference sequence). Trimming cost V 1 base and J 7 bases, with 11 bases left between them. The CDR3 loop is CATSRVGVVQPQHF. CDR3 coding DNA: TGTGCCACCAGCAGAGTTGGGGTAGTCCAGCCCCAGCATTTT.

V usage is TRBV6-5 and J usage is TRBJ2-7; no clear D. V shed 2 bases and J shed 2 bases, with 10 bases lying between them. Germline V lookup: CDR1 MNHEY, CDR2 SVGAGI. The CDR3 runs to 14 residues. CDR3 coding DNA: TGTGCCAGCAGTTACAGTCAAGGCCCCTACGAGCAGTACTTC. Translated: CASSYSQGPYEQYF.

The chain has TRBV5-4 and TRBJ2-2; 14 positions match TRBD2. The CDR3 consists of 17 residues. After removal of 0 bases from V and 5 bases from J, the junction contained 3 bases not matched to a gene. Germline V lookup: CDR1 SGHNT, CDR2 YYREEE (reference sequence). The CDR3 reads CASSLDGLAGGTGELFF. The CDR3 bases are TGTGCCAGCAGCTTGGACGGACTAGCGGGAGGTACCGGGGAGCTGTTTTTT. Looking up the rest from reference TRBV5-4 and TRBJ2-2 gives the full variable domain: ETGVTQSPTHLIKTRGQQVTLRCSSQSGHNTVSWYQQALGQGPQFIFQYYREEENGRGNFPPRFSGLQFPNYSSELNVNALELDDSALYLCASSLDGLAGGTGELFFGEGSRLTVL.

This chain connects TRBV28 to TRBJ2-5; 8 nucleotides match TRBD2. This CDR3 has 17 residues. The V gene end was trimmed by 5 bases and the J gene end by 2 bases; junction bases not matched to a gene: 13. CDR1 MDHEN and CDR2 SYDVKM come from the germline V gene. The CDR3 DNA follows: TGTGCCAGCAGTGACACCGAAGTAGCGGGAAGGCAAGAGACCCAGTACTTC. Translated, it gives CASSDTEVAGRQETQYF.

This chain uses TRBV7-9 with TRBJ1-3; D unresolved. The CDR3 loop spans 14 amino acids. Trimming took 5 bases from V and 4 from J, leaving 12 bases between them. Germline CDR1 and CDR2: SEHNR and FQNEAQ (reference sequence). Written as DNA, the CDR3 is TGTGCCAGCAGCAAAATGGAAGCGGGAAACACCATATATTTT. It specifies CASSKMEAGNTIYF.

Many counts were recorded for this clonotype. V is TRBV6-2 or TRBV6-3 and J is TRBJ2-7; a weak D match, TRBD1 (6 bases). Per the germline V gene, CDR1 is MNHEY and CDR2 is SVGEGT. The length of the CDR3 is 15 residues. Deletions cut 6 bases from V and 0 bases from J, with 15 bases between. As DNA, the CDR3 is TGTGCCAGCAGGAGGGAGAGGGGGAGCTCCTACGAGCAGTACTTC. As protein: CASRRERGSSYEQYF.